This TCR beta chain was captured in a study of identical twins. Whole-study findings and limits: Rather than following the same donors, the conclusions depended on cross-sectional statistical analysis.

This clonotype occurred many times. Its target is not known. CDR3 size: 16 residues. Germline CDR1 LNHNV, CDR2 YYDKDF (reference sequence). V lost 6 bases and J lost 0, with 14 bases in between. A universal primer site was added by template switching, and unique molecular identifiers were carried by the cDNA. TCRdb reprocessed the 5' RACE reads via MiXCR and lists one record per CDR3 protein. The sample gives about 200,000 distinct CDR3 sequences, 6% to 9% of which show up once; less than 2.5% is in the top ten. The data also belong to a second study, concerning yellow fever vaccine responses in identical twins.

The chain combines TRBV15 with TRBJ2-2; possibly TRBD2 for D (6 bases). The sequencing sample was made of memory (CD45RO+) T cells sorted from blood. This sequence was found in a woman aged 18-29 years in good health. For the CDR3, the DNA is TGTGCCACCAGTCGAGGGGCTAGCGCGAACACCGGGGAGCTGTTTTTT. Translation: CATSRGASANTGELFF.